One sample yielded the 23 T cell receptor beta chains listed below, sequenced in a study of cytomegalovirus exposure and HLA in healthy donors. PCR was performed using 60 Vbeta and 13 Jbeta primers. Generated by immunoSEQ multiplex PCR, the TCRdb table keeps only in-frame clones and is missing some. The sample yields about 160,000 clones, about four fifths seen once. The sample comprised PBMCs. Every receptor here comes from a woman aged 45-60 years in good health and CMV-seronegative.

The J gene is TRBJ2-3, the V gene TRBV5-1; 9 nucleotides match TRBD1. Trimming cost V 2 bases and J 3 bases; bases outside gene matches: 4. Germline CDR1 and CDR2: SGHRS and YFSETQ. The CDR3 sequence is 15 residues long. The CDR3 DNA follows: TGCGCCAGCAGCTTACAGGGGGCTGGGACAGATACGCAGTATTTT. Its protein product is CASSLQGAGTDTQYF. The variable domain in full, with the rest retrieved from reference TRBV5-1 and TRBJ2-3, is KAGVTQTPRYLIKTRGQQVTLSCSPISGHRSVSWYQQTPGQGLQFLFEYFSETQRNKGNFPGRFSGRQFSNSRSEMNVSTLELGDSALYLCASSLQGAGTDTQYFGPGTRLTVL.

The chain combines TRBV5-1 with TRBJ2-1, with D possibly being TRBD1 (7 bases). The germline V gene encodes CDR1 SGHRS and CDR2 YFSETQ. This CDR3 region has 15 residues. Trimming took 6 bases from V and 1 from J, leaving 14 bases between them. The CDR3 DNA reads TGCGCCAGCATGGAGGGGGCAGAATCCTACAATGAGCAGTTCTTC. It yields the protein CASMEGAESYNEQFF.

This clone was seen only once. This specimen includes other DNA sequences encoding the same CDR3. The J gene is TRBJ1-2, the V gene TRBV4-1, with a weak D call TRBD1 (6 bases). CDR3 length: 16 amino acids. The germline gives CDR1 MGHRA, CDR2 YSYEKL. V gave up 3 bases and J gave up 2 bases, with 16 bases separating them. The CDR3: CASSHPGQGINYGYTF. CDR3 bases: TGCGCCAGCAGCCACCCAGGGCAGGGGATAAACTATGGCTACACCTTC.

The V call is TRBV7-2, the J call TRBJ2-3; possibly TRBD2 for D (6 bases). Germline CDR1 and CDR2: SGHTA and FQGNSA. The CDR3 covers 14 residues. V lost 1 base and J 2 bases, leaving 7 bases between the germline ends. The CDR3 sequence is CASSLGTTTDTQYF. As DNA, the CDR3 is TGTGCCAGCAGCTTAGGGACTACCACAGATACGCAGTATTTT.

The count of this clone is one. DNA for the CDR3: TGTGCCAGCAGCGGATCTCAGGGGGCTAACTATGGCTACACCTTC. Protein product: CASSGSQGANYGYTF. V is TRBV9 and J is TRBJ1-2, with TRBD1 identical over 7 bases. This CDR3 contains 15 residues. The J segment lost 0 bases and the V segment lost 3 bases, leaving 5 bases of the junction unmatched. The germline gives CDR1 SGDLS, CDR2 YYNGEE.

V usage is TRBV29-1 and J usage is TRBJ2-7; 12 bases agree with TRBD1. V dropped 6 bases and J dropped 5; count of bases not matched to a gene: 2. Looked up from germline, CDR1 is SQVTM and CDR2 is ANQGSEA. This CDR3 region has 12 residues. As DNA, the CDR3 is TGCAGCGTGGGACAGGGGGCCGACGAGCAGTACTTC. It specifies CSVGQGADEQYF.

The CDR3 sequence is CASSRSTYYEQYF. CDR3 coding DNA: TGCGCCAGCAGCCGGTCCACTTACTACGAGCAGTACTTC. The genes are TRBV4-3 and TRBJ2-7, with no clear D. The CDR3 contains 13 residues. Looked up from germline, CDR1 is LGHNA and CDR2 is YSLEER. Deletions cut 4 bases from V and 3 bases from J, with 10 bases between.

The V call is TRBV7-8, the J call TRBJ2-7; D unresolved. V was clipped by 0 bases and J by 0 bases, with 6 bases between them. Germline V lookup: CDR1 SGHVS, CDR2 FQNEAQ. The CDR3 totals 14 residues. CDR3 region: CASSLAGVSYEQYF. In DNA form, the CDR3 reads TGTGCCAGCAGCTTAGCGGGCGTCTCCTACGAGCAGTACTTC.

On this clone itself: Relative to the germline gene, one junction end is altered; a read error may explain this. The chain joins TRBV6-1 to TRBJ2-7; 7 bases line up with TRBD2. The CDR3 length is 16 residues. CDR1 is MNHNS, CDR2 SASEGT, per germline. The DNA for the CDR3 is TGTGCCAGCACTGAACGACTTAGCGGGTCCTCCTACGAGCAGTACTTC. Translation: CASTERLSGSSYEQYF.

There are a few counts of this clone. The chain has TRBV19 and TRBJ1-1; the D is unclear. Trimming cost V 4 bases and J 4 bases, with 16 bases left between them. The CDR3 is made up of 15 amino acids. Germline V CDR1 and CDR2: LNHDA, SQIVND (reference sequence). CDR3 protein: CASSTQAVMATEAFF. In DNA form, the CDR3 reads TGTGCCAGTAGTACCCAGGCAGTTATGGCCACTGAAGCTTTCTTT. The full variable domain, with the rest looked up from reference TRBV19 and TRBJ1-1, is DGGITQSPKYLFRKEGQNVTLSCEQNLNHDAMYWYRQDPGQGLRLIYYSQIVNDFQKGDIAEGYSVSREKKESFPLTVTSAQKNPTAFYLCASSTQAVMATEAFFGQGTRLTVV.

The rearrangement links TRBV11-3 to TRBJ1-1; a possible D gene is TRBD1 (5 bases). Between the trimmed V and J ends, which lost 5 bases and 1 base, there was a span of 8 bases. The germline V gene encodes CDR1 SGHNT and CDR2 YENEEA. This CDR3 is built from 13 residues. The chain's CDR3 is CASSPGGNTEAFF. CDR3 sequence (DNA): TGTGCCAGCAGCCCCGGGGGGAACACTGAAGCTTTCTTT.

This chain links TRBV11-2 with TRBJ1-2; TRBD1 might be the D (5 bases). CDR1 and CDR2 (germline): SGHAT, FQNNGV. Trimming stripped 4 bases from V and 4 bases from J, with 16 bases between. The CDR3 extends over 15 amino acids. The CDR3 loop reads CASSSIGGQGYGYTF. In DNA form, the CDR3 reads TGTGCCAGCAGCTCAATCGGGGGTCAGGGCTATGGCTACACCTTC.

The chain couples TRBV30 to TRBJ1-2, with D unclear. V was cut by 3 bases and J by 3 bases, with 8 bases left in between. The CDR3 has 12 amino acids. The germline V gene encodes CDR1 GTSNPN and CDR2 SVGIG (reference sequence). CDR3 coding DNA: TGTGCCTGGAGCATCGGTTACTATGGCTACACCTTC. Amino acid sequence: CAWSIGYYGYTF.

This sequence joins TRBV6-6 and TRBJ2-6; D is ambiguous. Germline assignment: CDR1 MNHNY and CDR2 SVGAGI (reference sequence). Trimming shortened V by 7 bases and J by 1 base, and 5 bases separated the two germline ends. CDR3 size: 13 residues. The CDR3 DNA follows: TGTGCCAGCATGGAGTCTGGGGCCAACGTCCTGACTTTC. Its protein is CASMESGANVLTF.

This sequence joins TRBV7-2 and TRBJ2-1; 7 bases fit TRBD1. The CDR3 is 16 residues long. CDR1 is SGHTA, CDR2 FQGNSA, per germline. V gave up 3 bases and J gave up 2 bases; unmatched junction bases: 7. The CDR3, as DNA: TGTGCCAGCAGCTTCTCCGGGACAGCTACCTACAATGAGCAGTTCTTC. Amino acid sequence: CASSFSGTATYNEQFF.

This clone has only one observation. This chain uses TRBV11-2 with TRBJ1-2, with D unclear. The CDR3 covers 12 residues. Germline CDR1 SGHAT, CDR2 FQNNGV. V was shortened by 2 bases and J by 8 bases, with 9 bases between the two germline ends. CDR3 in amino acids: CASSLSGGGYTF. The CDR3 DNA sequence: TGTGCCAGCAGCTTAAGCGGTGGAGGCTACACCTTC.

The chain couples TRBV28 to TRBJ1-1; a weak D match, TRBD1 (5 bases). The CDR3 contains 15 residues. Germline loops: CDR1 MDHEN, CDR2 SYDVKM. The germline V and J ends were trimmed by 3 bases and 1 base, with 12 bases remaining between them. CDR3 in DNA: TGTGCCAGCAGTTTTTTGGGGCAGGCGAACACTGAAGCTTTCTTT. This sequence encodes CASSFLGQANTEAFF.

The chain couples TRBV7-2 to TRBJ2-1, with TRBD2 matching 11 bases. The length of the CDR3 is 16 residues. Germline CDR1 and CDR2: SGHTA and FQGNSA. Losses at the gene ends were 5 bases for V and 5 bases for J; bases not matched to a gene: 8. DNA of the CDR3: TGTGCCAGCAGCCAAGCCCCTAGCGGGGGGAACAATGAGCAGTTCTTC. It encodes CASSQAPSGGNNEQFF.

The V call is TRBV27, the J call TRBJ1-1, with a tentative D call TRBD1 (5 bases). CDR1 is MNHEY and CDR2 is SMNVEV in the germline V gene (reference sequence). This CDR3 spans 14 amino acids. The V and J ends lost 4 bases and 4 bases respectively, with 13 bases between them. CDR3 sequence (DNA): TGTGCCAGCAGTTCACAGGCGCTGAGCACTGAAGCTTTCTTT. It specifies CASSSQALSTEAFF.

The chain links TRBV5-1 to TRBJ2-3; maybe TRBD1 (5 bases). Looked up from germline, CDR1 is SGHRS and CDR2 is YFSETQ. The CDR3 extends over 15 amino acids. V was clipped by 2 bases and J by 2 bases, with 12 bases between them. The CDR3 bases are TGCGCCAGCAGCTTCGACAGACATTCCACAGATACGCAGTATTTT. This translates into CASSFDRHSTDTQYF.

This clone appeared a single time. The sample carries other DNA sequences with the same CDR3. The chain combines TRBV28 with TRBJ2-6; 7 bases map to TRBD1. Germline V gene lookup returns CDR1 MDHEN and CDR2 SYDVKM. The CDR3 is made up of 17 amino acids. Losses at the gene ends were 4 bases for V and 1 base for J; bases not matched to a gene: 7. CDR3 sequence reads: CASSSGQVLSGANVLTF. CDR3 bases: TGTGCCAGCAGTTCCGGACAGGTTTTGTCTGGGGCCAACGTCCTGACTTTC.

This chain joins TRBV7-2 and TRBJ1-2; D is unresolved. Trimming left V 5 bases short and J 4 bases short, with 17 bases between. The germline CDR1 and CDR2 sequences are SGHTA and FQGNSA. This CDR3 has 15 residues. The CDR3 loop is CASSPTLGEPYGYTF. The DNA for the CDR3 is TGTGCCAGCAGCCCGACCCTCGGGGAACCCTATGGCTACACCTTC.

The gene calls are TRBV5-1 and TRBJ1-1; D is unresolved. CDR3 length equals 13 residues. V was cut by 4 bases and J by 1 base, with 8 bases left in between. Germline values: CDR1 SGHRS, CDR2 YFSETQ. In DNA, the CDR3 is TGCGCCAGCAGCCCGGAGCCGAACACTGAAGCTTTCTTT. Encoded protein: CASSPEPNTEAFF.